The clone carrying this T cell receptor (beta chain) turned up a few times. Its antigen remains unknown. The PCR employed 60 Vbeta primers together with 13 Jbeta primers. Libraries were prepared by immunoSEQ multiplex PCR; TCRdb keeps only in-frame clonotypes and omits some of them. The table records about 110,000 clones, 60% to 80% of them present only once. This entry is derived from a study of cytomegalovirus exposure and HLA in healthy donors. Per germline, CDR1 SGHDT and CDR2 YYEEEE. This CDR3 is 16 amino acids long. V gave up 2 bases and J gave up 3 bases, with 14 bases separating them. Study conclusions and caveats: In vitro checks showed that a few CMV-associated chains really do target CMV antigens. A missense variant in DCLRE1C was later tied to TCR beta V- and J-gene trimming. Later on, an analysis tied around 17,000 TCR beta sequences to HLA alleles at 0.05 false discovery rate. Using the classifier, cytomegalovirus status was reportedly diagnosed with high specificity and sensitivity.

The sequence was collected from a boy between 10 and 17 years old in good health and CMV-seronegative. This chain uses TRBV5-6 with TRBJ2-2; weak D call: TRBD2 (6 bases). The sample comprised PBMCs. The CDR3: CASSFTRDLYTGELFF. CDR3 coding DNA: TGTGCCAGCAGCTTCACCCGGGACTTATACACCGGGGAGCTGTTTTTT.